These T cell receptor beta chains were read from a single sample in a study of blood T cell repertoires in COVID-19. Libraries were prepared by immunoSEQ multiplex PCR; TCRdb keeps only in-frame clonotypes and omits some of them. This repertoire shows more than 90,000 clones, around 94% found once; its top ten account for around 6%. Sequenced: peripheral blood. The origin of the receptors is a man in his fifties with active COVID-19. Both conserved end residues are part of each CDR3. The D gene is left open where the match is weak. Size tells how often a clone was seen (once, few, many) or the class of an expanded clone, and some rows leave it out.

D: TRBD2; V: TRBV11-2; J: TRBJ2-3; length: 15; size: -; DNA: TGTGCCAGCAGCCGAGCGGGGACCAAAACAGATACGCAGTATTTT; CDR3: CASSRAGTKTDTQYF
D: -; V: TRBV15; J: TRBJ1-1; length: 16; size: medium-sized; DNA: TGTGCCACCAGCAGAGCAACCCCACGGGGGAACACTGAAGCTTTCTTT; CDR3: CATSRATPRGNTEAFF
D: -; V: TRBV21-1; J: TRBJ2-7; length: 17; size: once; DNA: TGTGCCAGCAGCAACGCTTCCCCACAGGGGCCTATGTACGAGCAGTACTTC; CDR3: CASSNASPQGPMYEQYF
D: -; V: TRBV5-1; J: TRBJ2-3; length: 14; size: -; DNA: TGCGCCAGCAGCTTGGCAGGCAGGCCAGATACGCAGTATTTT; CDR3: CASSLAGRPDTQYF
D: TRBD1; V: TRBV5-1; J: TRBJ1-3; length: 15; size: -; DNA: TGCGCCAGCAGTTCCGGGACAGGGTTGGGAAACACCATATATTTT; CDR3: CASSSGTGLGNTIYF
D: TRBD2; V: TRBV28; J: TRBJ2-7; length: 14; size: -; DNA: TGTGCCAGCGCTAGGACTAGCGGGAGTTACGAGCAGTACTTC; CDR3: CASARTSGSYEQYF
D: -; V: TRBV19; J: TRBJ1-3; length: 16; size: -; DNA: TGTGCCAGTAGTCCAAGGACAGCCGCATCTGGAAACACCATATATTTT; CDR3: CASSPRTAASGNTIYF
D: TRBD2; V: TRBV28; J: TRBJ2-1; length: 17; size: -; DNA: TGTGCCAGCAGTTCCGGGACTAGCGGGAGGGCCAGGAATGAGCAGTTCTTC; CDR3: CASSSGTSGRARNEQFF
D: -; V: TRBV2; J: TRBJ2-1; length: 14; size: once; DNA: TGTGCCAGCACCCTATTGAGAGTACTAGGGGAGCAGTTCTTC; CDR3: CASTLLRVLGEQFF
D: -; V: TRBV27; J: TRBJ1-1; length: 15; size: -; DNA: TGTGCCAGTGAAAGGCGGGGAGGTGGGAACACTGAAGCTTTCTTT; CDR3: CASERRGGGNTEAFF
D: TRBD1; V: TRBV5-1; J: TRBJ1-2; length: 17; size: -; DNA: TGCGCCAGCAGCCCTTGGGGTGGGGACAGCACTAACTATGGCTACACCTTC; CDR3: CASSPWGGDSTNYGYTF
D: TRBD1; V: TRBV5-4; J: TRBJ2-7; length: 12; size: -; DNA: TGTGCCAGCAGCCAGGGGGCCGGAGAGCAGTACTTC; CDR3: CASSQGAGEQYF
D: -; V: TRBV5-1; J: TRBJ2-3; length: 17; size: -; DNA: TGCGCCAGCAGCTTGGCCCTGCTAGCAGTAAGCACAGATACGCAGTATTTT; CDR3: CASSLALLAVSTDTQYF
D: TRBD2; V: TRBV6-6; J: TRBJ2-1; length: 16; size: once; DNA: TGTGCCAGCAGCCCCCGTGGGGGACTAGCGGGATGGGAGCAGTTCTTC; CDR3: CASSPRGGLAGWEQFF
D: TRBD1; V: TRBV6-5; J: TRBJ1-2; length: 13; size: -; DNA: TGTGCCACCACAGGGGCAGGTGGTGACGGCTACACCTTC; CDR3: CATTGAGGDGYTF
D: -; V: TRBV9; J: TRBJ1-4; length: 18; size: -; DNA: TGTGCCAGCAGCGCGAGTAGTTCCCCCGGGACAAGAAATGAAAAACTGTTTTTT; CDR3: CASSASSSPGTRNEKLFF
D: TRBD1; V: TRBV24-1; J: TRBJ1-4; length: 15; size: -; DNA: TGTGCCACCAGTGACCCGGGACAGGGCATTGAAAAACTGTTTTTT; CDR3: CATSDPGQGIEKLFF
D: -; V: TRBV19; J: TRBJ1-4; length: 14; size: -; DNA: TGTGCCAGTAGTGTCAGGGTAACTAATGAAAAACTGTTTTTT; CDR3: CASSVRVTNEKLFF
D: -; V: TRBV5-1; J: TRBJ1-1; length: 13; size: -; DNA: TGCGCCAGCAGCTCGACAGTGAACACTGAAGCTTTCTTT; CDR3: CASSSTVNTEAFF
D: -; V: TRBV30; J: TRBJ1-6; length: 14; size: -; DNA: TGTGCCTGGAGTTCAGGGACTCCTAATTCACCCCTCCACTTT; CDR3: CAWSSGTPNSPLHF
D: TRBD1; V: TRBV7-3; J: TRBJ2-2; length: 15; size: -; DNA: TGTGCCAGCAGCTCCGACAGGGGGCTAACCGGGGAGCTGTTTTTT; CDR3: CASSSDRGLTGELFF
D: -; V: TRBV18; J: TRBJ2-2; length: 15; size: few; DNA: TGTGCCAGCTCACCGTCCAGGAAGAACACCGGGGAGCTGTTTTTT; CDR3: CASSPSRKNTGELFF
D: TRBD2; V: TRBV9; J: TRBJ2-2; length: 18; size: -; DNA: TGTGCCAGCAGCGTAAGAGTCGCGGGAGAAGGGAACACCGGGGAGCTGTTTTTT; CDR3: CASSVRVAGEGNTGELFF
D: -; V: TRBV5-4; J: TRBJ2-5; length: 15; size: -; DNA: TGTGCCAGCAGCCCGCCAGGGGCGTACCAAGAGACCCAGTACTTC; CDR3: CASSPPGAYQETQYF
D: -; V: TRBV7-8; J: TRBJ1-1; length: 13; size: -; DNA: TGTGCCAGCAGCTTACTCGGGAACACTGAAGCTTTCTTT; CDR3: CASSLLGNTEAFF